These 8 T cell receptor beta chains were sequenced from one sample in a study of T cells in Graves' hyperthyroidism and ophthalmopathy. Template material for amplifying TCR beta CDR3 regions consisted of RNA transcripts. First-round RT-PCR targeting the TCR CDR3 was performed with the HTBI primer set. MiXCR, run by TCRdb on the multiplex PCR reads, gives a single entry per CDR3 protein. The sample holds over 90,000 distinct CDR3 sequences, roughly 44% seen once. Sample: blood. The origin of the receptors is a middle-aged man with Graves' hyperthyroidism.

The sample holds many counts of this clonotype. The chain joins TRBV19 to TRBJ1-1; D is perhaps TRBD1 (6 bases). The CDR3 extends over 14 amino acids. V gave up 3 bases and J gave up 4 bases, with 12 bases separating them. Germline V gene lookup returns CDR1 LNHDA and CDR2 SQIVND (reference sequence). The DNA of the CDR3 is TGTGCCAGTAGTATCAGGACAGCGAGCACTGAAGCTTTCTTT. Protein sequence: CASSIRTASTEAFF. Based on the CDR3 plus reference TRBV19 and TRBJ1-1, the full variable domain is DGGITQSPKYLFRKEGQNVTLSCEQNLNHDAMYWYRQDPGQGLRLIYYSQIVNDFQKGDIAEGYSVSREKKESFPLTVTSAQKNPTAFYLCASSIRTASTEAFFGQGTRLTVV.

Remarks on this clonotype: Germline and junction disagree at one end, which may indicate a read error. The chain employs TRBV7-9 and TRBJ2-3, with TRBD2 matching 9 bases. Looked up from germline, CDR1 is SEHNR and CDR2 is FQNEAQ (reference sequence). This CDR3 is 13 amino acids long. CDR3 sequence reads: CASSMAGGDTQYF. The CDR3, as DNA: TGTGCCAGCTCAATGGCGGGGGGGGATACACAGTATTTT.

This clonotype was detected many times. V and J are TRBV12-3 or TRBV12-4 and TRBJ1-2; D remains ambiguous. The CDR3 is made up of 13 amino acids. Trimming removed 2 bases from V and 8 bases from J, with 12 bases in between. This CDR3 reads CASSLMEGGGYTF. CDR3 bases: TGTGCCAGCAGTTTAATGGAAGGAGGCGGCTACACCTTC.

This clonotype has ten or more counts. The V and J genes are TRBV6-1 and TRBJ2-1, with D possibly matching TRBD2 (5 bases). The CDR3 runs to 13 residues. The V gene lost 7 bases and the J gene lost 4 bases, with 11 bases spanning the gap. Germline CDR1 is MNHNS and CDR2 is SASEGT. The CDR3 loop is CASNGLVYNEQFF. The CDR3 DNA is TGTGCCAGCAATGGACTGGTATACAATGAGCAGTTCTTC.

This clonotype appeared many times. The CDR3 DNA sequence: TGCGCCAGCAGTTTTACGGGACACCCGAACACTGAAGCTTTCTTT. It codes for CASSFTGHPNTEAFF. This rearrangement joins TRBV5-1 to TRBJ1-1; possible D gene TRBD1, 6 bases. Trimming cost V 5 bases and J 1 base, with 15 bases left between them. Germline CDR1 SGHRS, CDR2 YFSETQ. The CDR3 covers 15 residues.

This clonotype was observed many times. The gene calls are TRBV15 and TRBJ2-5, with D perhaps TRBD1 or TRBD2 (5 bases each). The length of the CDR3 is 15 residues. Germline V gene sequence: CDR1 LNHNV, CDR2 YYDKDF (reference sequence). Trimming removed 1 base from V and 4 bases from J, with 13 bases in between. DNA for the CDR3: TGTGCCACCAGCAGAGGTTCAGGGACGATAGAGACCCAGTACTTC. Amino acids: CATSRGSGTIETQYF. The entire variable domain, with the rest obtained from reference TRBV15 and TRBJ2-5, is as follows: DAMVIQNPRYQVTQFGKPVTLSCSQTLNHNVMYWYQQKSSQAPKLLFHYYDKDFNNEADTPDNFQSRRPNTSFCFLDIRSPGLGDTAMYLCATSRGSGTIETQYFGPGTRLLVL.

Comments on this clonotype: Compared with germline, one end of the junction differs, possibly owing to a read error. The chain is built from TRBV7-8 and TRBJ2-3; D possibly uses TRBD1 or TRBD2 (7 bases each). The CDR3 extends over 15 amino acids. In germline, CDR1 is SGHVS, CDR2 FQNEAQ. CDR3 region: CASSSGGAGTDTRYF. CDR3 in DNA: TGTGCCAGCAGCTCAGGGGGGGCGGGCACAGATACGCGGTATTTT. The full variable domain, in which reference TRBV7-8 and TRBJ2-3 provide the parts outside the CDR3, is GAGVSQSPRYKVAKRGQDVALRCDPISGHVSLFWYQQALGQGPEFLTYFQNEAQLDKSGLPSDRFFAERPEGSVSTLKIQRTQQEDSAVYLCASSSGGAGTDTRYFGPGTRLTVL.

V and J are TRBV2 and TRBJ1-2; TRBD1 aligns across 8 bases. The trim removed 4 bases at V and 4 bases at J, leaving 2 bases unmatched. CDR1 is SNHLY and CDR2 is FYNNEI in the germline V gene. There are 13 residues in the CDR3. The CDR3 bases are TGTGCCAGCAGTGTAACAGGGGGCTATGGCTACACCTTC. This sequence encodes CASSVTGGYGYTF.